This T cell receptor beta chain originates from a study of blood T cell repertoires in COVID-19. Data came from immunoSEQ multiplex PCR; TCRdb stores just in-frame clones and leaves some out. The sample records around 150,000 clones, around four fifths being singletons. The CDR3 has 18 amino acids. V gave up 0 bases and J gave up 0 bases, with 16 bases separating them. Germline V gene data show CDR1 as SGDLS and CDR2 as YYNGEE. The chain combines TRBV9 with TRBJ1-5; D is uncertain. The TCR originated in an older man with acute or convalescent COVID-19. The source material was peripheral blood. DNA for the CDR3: TGTGCCAGCAGCGTAGGCGAGGGAAGACTTTATAGCAATCAGCCCCAGCATTTT. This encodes CASSVGEGRLYSNQPQHF.